This T cell receptor beta chain was recorded in a study of T-cell reconstitution after alpha-beta-depleted transplantation in children (TCRdb year 2016). In the study overall: Using TCR repertoire profiling, the study quantitatively followed how T-cell immune reconstitution unfolded in children after TCRalphabeta/CD19-depleted allogeneic hematopoietic cell transplantation.

Comments on this clonotype: This clone's antigen is unknown. Base quality data are lacking; no much larger clone is found one base away.

V is reduced by 3 bases and J by 4 bases, leaving a spacing of 13 bases between them. The germline V gene supplies CDR1 SGHTA and CDR2 FQGNSA. Spanning cysteine to phenylalanine, the CDR3 consists of 15 amino acids. The entry retains the CDR3 DNA only, 45 bases that are in frame from base 1. The method behind the library was PCR. Sequencing relied on an Illumina HiSeq 2500. To normalize quantification of the TCRbeta repertoire, the TCR libraries were built with molecular barcoding that relied on unique molecular identifiers. Through fastp at Q25 and MiXCR, TCRdb rebuilt clones from the public reads, retaining in-frame beta chains. Every CDR3 protein is listed once, alongside the most common genes and DNA of its rows. The sample has hundreds of thousands of distinct CDR3 sequences on record, over 15% of them singletons. The ten largest make up about 1.1% of the sample.

The chain employs TRBV7-2 and TRBJ1-5; the D gene assignment is ambiguous. The sequencing here drew on PBMCs from the stem cell graft donor, taken from the stem cell graft. This clonotype was obtained from a human donor who donated a stem cell graft to a child with acute myeloid leukemia. The CDR3 region has the sequence CASSLNGQPNQPQHF. The nucleotide sequence is TGTGCCAGCAGCTTGAACGGGCAACCTAATCAGCCCCAGCATTTT.